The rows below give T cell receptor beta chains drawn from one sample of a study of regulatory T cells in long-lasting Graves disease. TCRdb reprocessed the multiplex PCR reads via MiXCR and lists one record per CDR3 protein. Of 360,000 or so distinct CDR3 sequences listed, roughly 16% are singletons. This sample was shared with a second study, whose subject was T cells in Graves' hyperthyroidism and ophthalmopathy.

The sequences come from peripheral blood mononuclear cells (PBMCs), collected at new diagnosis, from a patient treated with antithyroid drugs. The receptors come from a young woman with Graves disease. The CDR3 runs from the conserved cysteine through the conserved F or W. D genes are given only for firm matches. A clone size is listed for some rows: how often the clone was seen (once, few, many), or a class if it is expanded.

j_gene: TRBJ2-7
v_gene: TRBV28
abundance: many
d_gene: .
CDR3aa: CASSPKLRSYEQYF
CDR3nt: TGTGCCAGCAGTCCGAAACTTAGATCCTACGAGCAGTACTTC

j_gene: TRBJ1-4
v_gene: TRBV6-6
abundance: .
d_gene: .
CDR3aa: CASSYSVSGRRDEKLFF
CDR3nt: TGTGCCAGCAGTTACTCGGTTTCGGGGAGGCGCGATGAAAAACTGTTTTTT

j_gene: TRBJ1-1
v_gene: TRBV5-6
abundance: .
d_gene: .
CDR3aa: CASSPSSDKPEAFF
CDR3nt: TGTGCCAGCAGCCCCTCATCCGACAAGCCTGAAGCTTTCTTT

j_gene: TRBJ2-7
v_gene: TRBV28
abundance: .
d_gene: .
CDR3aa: CASRGGGAGTYEQYF
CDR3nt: TGTGCCAGCAGGGGGGGCGGGGCGGGGACCTACGAGCAGTACTTC

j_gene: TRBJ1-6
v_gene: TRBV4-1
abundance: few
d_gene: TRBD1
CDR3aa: CASSRDPGTGDSPLHF
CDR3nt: TGCGCCAGCAGCCGCGATCCCGGGACAGGGGATTCACCCCTCCACTTT

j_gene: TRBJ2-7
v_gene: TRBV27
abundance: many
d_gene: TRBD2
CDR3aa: CASSFSSGGLNEQYF
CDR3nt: TGTGCCAGCAGTTTCAGTAGCGGGGGCCTGAACGAGCAGTACTTC

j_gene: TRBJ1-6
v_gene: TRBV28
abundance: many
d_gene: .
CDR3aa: CAWSGVRDSPLHF
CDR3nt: TGTGCCTGGTCGGGGGTACGGGATTCACCCCTCCACTTT

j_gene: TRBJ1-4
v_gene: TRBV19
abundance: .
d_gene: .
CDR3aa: CASSAAYEKLFF
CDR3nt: TGTGCCAGTAGTGCAGCTTATGAAAAACTGTTTTTT

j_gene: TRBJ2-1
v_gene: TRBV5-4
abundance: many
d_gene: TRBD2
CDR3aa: CASSLERGGYNEQFF
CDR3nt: TGTGCCAGCAGCTTGGAGCGGGGGGGATACAATGAGCAGTTCTTC

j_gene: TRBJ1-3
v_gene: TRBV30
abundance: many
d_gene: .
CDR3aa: CAWSVRAESGNTIYF
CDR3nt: TGTGCCTGGAGTGTAAGAGCCGAATCTGGAAACACCATATATTTT

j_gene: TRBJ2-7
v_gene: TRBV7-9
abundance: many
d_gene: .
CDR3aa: CASSLATARGSSYEQYF
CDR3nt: TGTGCCAGCAGCTTAGCGACTGCCAGGGGCAGCTCCTACGAGCAGTACTTC

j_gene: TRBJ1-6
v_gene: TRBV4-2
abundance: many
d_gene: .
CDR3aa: CASSQDLGGDSPLHF
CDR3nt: TGTGCCAGCAGCCAAGATCTGGGGGGGGATTCACCCCTCCACTTT

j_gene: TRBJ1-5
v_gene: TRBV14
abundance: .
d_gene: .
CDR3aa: CASSQNVNQPQHF
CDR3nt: TGTGCCAGCAGCCAAAACGTCAATCAGCCCCAGCATTTT

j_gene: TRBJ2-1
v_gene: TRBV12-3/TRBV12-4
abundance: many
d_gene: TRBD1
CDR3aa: CASSRRDRLDEQFF
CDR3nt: TGTGCCAGCAGCCGTCGGGACAGGCTGGATGAGCAGTTCTTC

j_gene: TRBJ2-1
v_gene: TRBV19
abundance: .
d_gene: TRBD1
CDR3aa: CASSVPLGQGIYVEQFF
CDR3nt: TGTGCCAGTAGTGTTCCTTTGGGACAGGGAATTTACGTTGAGCAGTTCTTC

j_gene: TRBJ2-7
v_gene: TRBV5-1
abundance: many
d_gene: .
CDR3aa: CASSLTATYEQYF
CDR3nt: TGCGCCAGCAGCTTGACGGCTACCTACGAGCAGTACTTC

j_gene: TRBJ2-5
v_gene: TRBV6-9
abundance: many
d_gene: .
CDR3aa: CASSYPPSYQETQYF
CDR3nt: TGTGCCAGCAGTTACCCACCCTCGTACCAAGAGACCCAGTACTTC

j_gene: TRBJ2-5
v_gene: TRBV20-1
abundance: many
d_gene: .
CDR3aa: CSARGLGYGETQYF
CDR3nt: TGCAGTGCTAGAGGGCTGGGTTACGGTGAGACCCAGTACTTC

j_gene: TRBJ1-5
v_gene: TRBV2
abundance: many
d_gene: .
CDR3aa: CASSVQVNQPQHF
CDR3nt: TGTGCCAGCAGTGTGCAGGTAAATCAGCCCCAGCATTTT

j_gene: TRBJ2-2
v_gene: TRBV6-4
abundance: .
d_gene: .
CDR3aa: CASSGDTNTGELFF
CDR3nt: TGTGCCAGCAGTGGGGACACGAACACCGGGGAGCTGTTTTTT

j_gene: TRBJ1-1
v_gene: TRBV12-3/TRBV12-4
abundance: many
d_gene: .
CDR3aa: CASSLHWGMNTEAFF
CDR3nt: TGTGCCAGCAGTTTACATTGGGGGATGAACACTGAAGCTTTCTTT

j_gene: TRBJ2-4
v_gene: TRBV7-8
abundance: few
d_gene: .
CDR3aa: CASSLAKVYLGDLAKNIQYF
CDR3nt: TGTGCCAGCAGCTTAGCCAAAGTCTACCTGGGAGATCTAGCCAAAAACATTCAGTACTTC

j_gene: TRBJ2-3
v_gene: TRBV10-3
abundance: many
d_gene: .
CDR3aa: CALSWGDGDTQYF
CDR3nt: TGTGCCTTATCCTGGGGGGACGGAGATACGCAGTATTTT

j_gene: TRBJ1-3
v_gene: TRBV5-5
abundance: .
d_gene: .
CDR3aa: CASSLRGSGNTIYF
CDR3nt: TGTGCCAGCAGCTTGAGGGGGTCTGGAAACACCATATATTTT

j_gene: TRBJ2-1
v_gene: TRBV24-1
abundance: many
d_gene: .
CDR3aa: CATSDPGDEQFF
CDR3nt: TGTGCCACCAGTGACCCCGGTGATGAGCAGTTCTTC

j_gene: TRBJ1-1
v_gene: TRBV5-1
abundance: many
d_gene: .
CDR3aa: CASRAGALLPNTEAFF
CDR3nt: TGCGCCAGCAGAGCAGGGGCCCTCCTACCAAACACTGAAGCTTTCTTT

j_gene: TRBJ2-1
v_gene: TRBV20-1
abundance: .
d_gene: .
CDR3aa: CSASPPPGDIQNEQFF
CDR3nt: TGCAGTGCTAGCCCCCCTCCCGGGGACATCCAAAATGAGCAGTTCTTC

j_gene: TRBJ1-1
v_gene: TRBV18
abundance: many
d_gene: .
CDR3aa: CASSPQGQDTEAFF
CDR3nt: TGTGCCAGCTCACCACAGGGGCAAGACACTGAAGCTTTCTTT

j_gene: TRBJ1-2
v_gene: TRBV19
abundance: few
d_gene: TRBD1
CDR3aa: CASSKNSPGQGAFANYGYTF
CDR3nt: TGTGCCAGTAGCAAGAACAGTCCGGGACAGGGGGCTTTTGCGAACTATGGCTACACCTTC

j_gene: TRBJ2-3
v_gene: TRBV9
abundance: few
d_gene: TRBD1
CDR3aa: CASSGQGVKGDTQYF
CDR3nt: TGTGCCAGCAGCGGACAGGGTGTTAAAGGAGATACGCAGTATTTT

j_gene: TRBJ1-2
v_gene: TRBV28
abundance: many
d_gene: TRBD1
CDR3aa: CASSLSRQGWDYGYTF
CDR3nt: TGTGCCAGCAGTTTATCCCGACAGGGATGGGACTATGGCTACACCTTC

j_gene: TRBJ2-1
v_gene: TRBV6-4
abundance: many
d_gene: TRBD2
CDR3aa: CASSDSGTKPNEQFF
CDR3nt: TGTGCCAGCAGTGACTCCGGGACTAAACCCAATGAGCAGTTCTTC

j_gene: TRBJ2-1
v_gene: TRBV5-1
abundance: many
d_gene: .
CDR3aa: CASSLGGSKLDEQFF
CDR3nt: TGCGCCAGCAGCTTGGGGGGGTCCAAGCTTGATGAGCAGTTCTTC

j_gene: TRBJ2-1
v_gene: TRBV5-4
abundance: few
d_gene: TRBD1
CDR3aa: CASSPSGTGESAEQFF
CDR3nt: TGTGCCAGCAGCCCATCCGGGACAGGGGAATCGGCTGAGCAGTTCTTC

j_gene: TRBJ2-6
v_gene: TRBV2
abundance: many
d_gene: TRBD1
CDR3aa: CASSVSDRGTNVLTF
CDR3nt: TGTGCCAGCAGTGTCAGCGACAGGGGGACCAACGTCCTGACTTTC

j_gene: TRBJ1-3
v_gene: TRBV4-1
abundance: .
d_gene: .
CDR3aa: CASSQVLVSESGNTIYF
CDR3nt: TGCGCCAGCAGCCAAGTACTCGTAAGCGAATCTGGAAACACCATATATTTT

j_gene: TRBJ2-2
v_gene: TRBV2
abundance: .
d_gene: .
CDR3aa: CASSAANTGELFF
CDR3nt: TGTGCCAGCAGTGCCGCGAACACCGGGGAGCTGTTTTTT

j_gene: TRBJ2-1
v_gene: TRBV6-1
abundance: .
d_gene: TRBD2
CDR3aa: CASTRAGGDEQFF
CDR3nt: TGTGCCAGCACGCGGGCGGGGGGCGATGAGCAGTTCTTC

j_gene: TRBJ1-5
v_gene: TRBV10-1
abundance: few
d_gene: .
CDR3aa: CASKGRGNQPQHF
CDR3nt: TGCGCCAGCAAGGGACGGGGCAATCAGCCCCAGCATTTT

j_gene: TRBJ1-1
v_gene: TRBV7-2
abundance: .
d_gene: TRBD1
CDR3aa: CASSLRGGQGQNTEAFF
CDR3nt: TGTGCCAGCAGCTTACGGGGGGGACAGGGTCAGAACACTGAAGCTTTCTTT

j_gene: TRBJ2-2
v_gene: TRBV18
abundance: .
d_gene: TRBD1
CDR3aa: CASSATGTGTNTGELFF
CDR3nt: TGTGCCAGCTCAGCCACCGGGACAGGGACGAACACCGGGGAGCTGTTTTTT

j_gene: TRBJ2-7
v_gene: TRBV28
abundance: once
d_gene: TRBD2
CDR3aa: CASIYGGASSEQYF
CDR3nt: TGTGCCAGCATTTACGGGGGGGCCTCGTCCGAGCAGTACTTC